Here is one TCR beta chain with its context. Its target is unknown. The same CDR3 also results from other DNA sequences found in this sample. TCRdb keeps only in-frame clones here, not all; method: immunoSEQ multiplex PCR. Seen here are some 2,000,000 clones, 85% to 95% observed once, and the top ten hold around 0.13%. The sample is drawn from a study of shared clonotypes between healthy human individuals. General observations from the study: Sampling covered blood only; tissue repertoires likely differ. A reduction in generation probabilities was seen for non-shared clonotypes relative to those shared by all four donors.

The CDR3 runs to 13 residues. V was shortened by 0 bases and J by 5 bases, with 7 bases between the two germline ends. CDR1 is MNHEY, CDR2 SVGAGI, per germline. Sequenced material: naive CD4+ T cells sorted from blood. As for subset: CD45RA+ positively selected. This sequence originates from a man younger than 35 in good health. V gene TRBV6-5 combines with J gene TRBJ1-1, with D tentatively TRBD1 (5 bases). CDR3 in amino acids: CASSYSRDTEAFF. The CDR3 DNA follows: TGTGCCAGCAGTTACTCCAGGGATACTGAAGCTTTCTTT.